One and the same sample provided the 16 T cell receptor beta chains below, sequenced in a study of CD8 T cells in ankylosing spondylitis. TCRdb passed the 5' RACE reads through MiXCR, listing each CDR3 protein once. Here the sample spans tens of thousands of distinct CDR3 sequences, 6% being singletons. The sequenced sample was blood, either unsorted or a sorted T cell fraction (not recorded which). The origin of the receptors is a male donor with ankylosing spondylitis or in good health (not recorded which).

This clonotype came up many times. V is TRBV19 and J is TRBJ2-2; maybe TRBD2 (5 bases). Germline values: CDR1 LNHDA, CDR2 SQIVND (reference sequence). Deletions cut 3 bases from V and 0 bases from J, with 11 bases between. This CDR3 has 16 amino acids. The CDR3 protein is CASSIFEGSNTGELFF. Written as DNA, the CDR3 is TGTGCCAGTAGTATTTTCGAGGGATCGAACACCGGGGAGCTGTTTTTT.

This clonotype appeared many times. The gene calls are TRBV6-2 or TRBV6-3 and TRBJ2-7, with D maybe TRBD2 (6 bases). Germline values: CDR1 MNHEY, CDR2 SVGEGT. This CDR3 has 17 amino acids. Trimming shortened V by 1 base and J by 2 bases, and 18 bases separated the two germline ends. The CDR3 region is CASSYFPGVRFTYEQYF. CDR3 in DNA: TGTGCCAGCAGTTACTTCCCGGGAGTCAGGTTCACCTACGAGCAGTACTTC.

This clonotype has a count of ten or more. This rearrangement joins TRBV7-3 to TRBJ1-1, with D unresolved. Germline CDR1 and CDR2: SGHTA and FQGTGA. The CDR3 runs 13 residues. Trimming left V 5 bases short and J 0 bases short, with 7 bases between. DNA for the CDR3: TGTGCCAGCAGCCCCGGGATGAACACTGAAGCTTTCTTT. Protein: CASSPGMNTEAFF.

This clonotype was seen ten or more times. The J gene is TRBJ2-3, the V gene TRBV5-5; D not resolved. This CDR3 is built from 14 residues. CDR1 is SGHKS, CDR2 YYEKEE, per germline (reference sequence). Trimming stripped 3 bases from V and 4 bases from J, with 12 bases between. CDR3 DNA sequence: TGTGCCAGCAGCTCATATTCCACATCAGATACGCAGTATTTT. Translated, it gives CASSSYSTSDTQYF.

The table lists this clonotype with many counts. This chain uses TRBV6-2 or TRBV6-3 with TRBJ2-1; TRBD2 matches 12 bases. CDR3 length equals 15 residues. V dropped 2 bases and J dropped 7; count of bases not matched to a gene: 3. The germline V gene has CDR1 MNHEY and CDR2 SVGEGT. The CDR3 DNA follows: TGTGCCAGCAGTTACCTAGCGGGGGGGCAGAATGAGCAGTTCTTC. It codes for CASSYLAGGQNEQFF.

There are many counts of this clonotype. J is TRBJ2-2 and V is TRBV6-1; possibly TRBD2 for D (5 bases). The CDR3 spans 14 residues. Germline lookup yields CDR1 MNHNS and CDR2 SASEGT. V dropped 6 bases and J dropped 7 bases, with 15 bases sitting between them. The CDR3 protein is CASSSQVAGGELFF. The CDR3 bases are TGTGCCAGCAGCTCCCAAGTGGCGGGCGGGGAGCTGTTTTTT.

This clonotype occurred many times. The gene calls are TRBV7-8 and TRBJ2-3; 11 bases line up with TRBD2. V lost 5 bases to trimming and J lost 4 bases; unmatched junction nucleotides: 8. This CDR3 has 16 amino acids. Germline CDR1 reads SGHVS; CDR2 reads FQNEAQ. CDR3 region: CASSPTTSGSADTQYF. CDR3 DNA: TGTGCCAGCAGCCCGACCACTAGCGGGAGCGCAGATACGCAGTATTTT.

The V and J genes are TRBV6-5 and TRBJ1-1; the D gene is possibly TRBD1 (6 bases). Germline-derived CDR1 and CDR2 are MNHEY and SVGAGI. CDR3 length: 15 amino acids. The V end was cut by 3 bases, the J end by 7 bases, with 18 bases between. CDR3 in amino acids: CASSYKQGLIGEAFF. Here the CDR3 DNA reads TGTGCCAGCAGTTATAAACAGGGTCTCATCGGTGAAGCTTTCTTT.

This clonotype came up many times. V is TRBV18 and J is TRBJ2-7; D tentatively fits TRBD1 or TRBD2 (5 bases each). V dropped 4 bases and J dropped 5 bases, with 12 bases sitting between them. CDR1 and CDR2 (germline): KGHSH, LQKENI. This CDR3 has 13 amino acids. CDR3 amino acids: CASSQGPGNEQYF. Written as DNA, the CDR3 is TGTGCCAGCTCACAGGGGCCGGGAAACGAGCAGTACTTC.

CDR3 amino acids: CASCAGLGYNEQFF. The CDR3 nucleotides are TGTGCCAGCTGCGCGGGACTTGGCTACAATGAGCAGTTCTTC. The chain recombines TRBV6-1 with TRBJ2-1, with D perhaps TRBD2 (6 bases). V was shortened by 8 bases and J by 3 bases, with 14 bases between the two germline ends. This CDR3 contains 14 residues. From germline, CDR1 is MNHNS and CDR2 SASEGT.

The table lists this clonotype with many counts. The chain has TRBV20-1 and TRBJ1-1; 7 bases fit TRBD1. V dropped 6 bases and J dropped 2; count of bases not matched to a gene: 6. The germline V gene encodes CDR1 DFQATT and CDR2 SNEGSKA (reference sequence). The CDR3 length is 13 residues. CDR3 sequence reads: CSARRDSNTEAFF. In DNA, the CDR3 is TGCAGTGCACGCCGGGACAGCAACACTGAAGCTTTCTTT.

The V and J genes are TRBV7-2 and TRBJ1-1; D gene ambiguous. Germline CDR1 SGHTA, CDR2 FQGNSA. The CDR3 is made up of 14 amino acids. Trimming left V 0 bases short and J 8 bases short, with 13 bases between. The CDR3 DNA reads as TGTGCCAGCAGCTTAGCTATGGCAGCAGCGGAAGCTTTCTTT. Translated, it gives CASSLAMAAAEAFF.

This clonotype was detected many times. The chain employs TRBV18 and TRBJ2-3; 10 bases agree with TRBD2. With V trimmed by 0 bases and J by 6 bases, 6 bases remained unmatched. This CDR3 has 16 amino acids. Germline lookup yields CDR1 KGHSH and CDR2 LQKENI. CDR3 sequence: CASSPPAGGVIDTQYF. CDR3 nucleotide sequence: TGTGCCAGCTCACCACCAGCGGGAGGGGTTATCGATACGCAGTATTTT.

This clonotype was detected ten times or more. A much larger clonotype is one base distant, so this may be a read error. DNA for the CDR3: TGTGCCAGCTGCCAAGGAAAGGCGGTCCTTGGCGAGCAGTACTTC. The encoded protein is CASCQGKAVLGEQYF. The rearrangement uses TRBV3-1 and TRBJ2-7; D not resolved. Germline CDR1 reads LGHDT; CDR2 reads YNNKEL (reference sequence). This CDR3 comprises 15 residues.

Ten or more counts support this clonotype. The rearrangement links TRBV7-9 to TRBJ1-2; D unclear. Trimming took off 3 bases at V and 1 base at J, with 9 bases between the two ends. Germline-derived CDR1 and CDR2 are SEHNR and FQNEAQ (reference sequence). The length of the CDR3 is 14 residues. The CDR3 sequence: CASSFDPINYGYTF. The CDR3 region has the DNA TGTGCCAGCAGCTTCGATCCAATTAACTATGGCTACACCTTC.

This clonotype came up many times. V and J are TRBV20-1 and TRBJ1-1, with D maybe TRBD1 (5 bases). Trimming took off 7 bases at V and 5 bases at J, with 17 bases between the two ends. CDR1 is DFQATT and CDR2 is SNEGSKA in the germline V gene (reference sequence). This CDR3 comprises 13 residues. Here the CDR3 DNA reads TGCAGTGTTATGGGGGGTTGGGGGACTGAAGCTTTCTTT. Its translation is CSVMGGWGTEAFF.